Listed below are T cell receptor beta chains from one sample, sequenced in a study of post-analysis software for immune sequencing data. Each CDR3 protein gets one entry after TCRdb re-called the PCR reads with MiXCR. The table records about 820,000 distinct CDR3 sequences, 53% of them present only once. Sequenced material: blood. The receptors shown here come from a girl aged 5 to 17 with multiple sclerosis. Each CDR3 is given with its conserved first and last residue. D genes are given only for firm matches. Not every row has a clone size; where given, it reads once, few, many or a size class.

CDR3 DNA | CDR3 protein | J gene | D gene | clone size | V gene
TGTGCCAGCAGCCCTAGGGACAGGGGGCATTCCCATGAGCAGTTCTTC | CASSPRDRGHSHEQFF | TRBJ2-1 | TRBD1 | . | TRBV28
TGCAGTGCTAGAGATGAGGGGTATAGCAATCAGCCCCAGCATTTT | CSARDEGYSNQPQHF | TRBJ1-5 | . | . | TRBV20-1
TGTGCCAGCAGTCCGCGCACCTTCCGGTACCAGTTCTTC | CASSPRTFRYQFF | TRBJ2-1 | . | few | TRBV12-3/TRBV12-4
TGTGCCAGCAGCCCCATGCGGACTAGCGGGAGCTCAGAGACCCAGTACTTC | CASSPMRTSGSSETQYF | TRBJ2-5 | TRBD2 | . | TRBV11-3
TGCAGCGTTATATTGGAGGCCAGCGGCTACGAGCGGTACTTC | CSVILEASGYERYF | TRBJ2-4 | . | few | TRBV29-1
TGCGCCAGCAGCTTGAGGGTAGGGCAGGGGAGTGGTGAAGCTTTCTTT | CASSLRVGQGSGEAFF | TRBJ1-1 | . | once | TRBV5-1
TGTGCCAGCAGTTTATGGGGCAGCCAAGAGACCCAGTACTTC | CASSLWGSQETQYF | TRBJ2-5 | . | . | TRBV27
TGTGCCAGCAGCTTAACAGCTGGAGGGCTTGACGAGCAGTACTTC | CASSLTAGGLDEQYF | TRBJ2-7 | . | . | TRBV11-2
TGTGCCAGCAGCTTGGTGCTAGCGGGGAACCCGAGCACAGATACGCAGTATTTT | CASSLVLAGNPSTDTQYF | TRBJ2-3 | TRBD2 | . | TRBV5-5
TGTGCCACCAGTGATTCCGGGACAGGGGTCCTCAATGAGCAGTTCTTC | CATSDSGTGVLNEQFF | TRBJ2-1 | TRBD1 | . | TRBV24-1
TGCAGTGCCACCTGGGACAGGGGGATATCTAGCACAGATACGCAGTATTTT | CSATWDRGISSTDTQYF | TRBJ2-3 | TRBD1 | . | TRBV20-1
TGCAGTGCTAGAGATGCGACACCTATGGATTCACCCCTCCACTTT | CSARDATPMDSPLHF | TRBJ1-6 | . | . | TRBV20-1
TGTGCCATCAGTGTTCTAGCGGAGGACAATGAGCAGTTCTTC | CAISVLAEDNEQFF | TRBJ2-1 | TRBD2 | . | TRBV10-3
TGCGCCAGCAGCCAAGATTGGGAGGGCTCCTACAATGAGCAGTTCTTC | CASSQDWEGSYNEQFF | TRBJ2-1 | TRBD2 | . | TRBV4-1
TGTGCCAGCAGCCCAAGGGAGACGGGCAATGAGCAGTTCTTC | CASSPRETGNEQFF | TRBJ2-1 | . | . | TRBV27
TGCAGTGCTAGAGATTGGACTAGCGGGGTGGGAGAGACCCAGTACTTC | CSARDWTSGVGETQYF | TRBJ2-5 | TRBD2 | few | TRBV20-1
TGTGCCAGCAGCGGCCCTCGGCGCACAGATACGCAGTATTTT | CASSGPRRTDTQYF | TRBJ2-3 | . | . | TRBV5-5
TGTGCCAGCACTCAAGGGGCATCTGAGCAGTTCTTC | CASTQGASEQFF | TRBJ2-1 | . | few | TRBV7-2